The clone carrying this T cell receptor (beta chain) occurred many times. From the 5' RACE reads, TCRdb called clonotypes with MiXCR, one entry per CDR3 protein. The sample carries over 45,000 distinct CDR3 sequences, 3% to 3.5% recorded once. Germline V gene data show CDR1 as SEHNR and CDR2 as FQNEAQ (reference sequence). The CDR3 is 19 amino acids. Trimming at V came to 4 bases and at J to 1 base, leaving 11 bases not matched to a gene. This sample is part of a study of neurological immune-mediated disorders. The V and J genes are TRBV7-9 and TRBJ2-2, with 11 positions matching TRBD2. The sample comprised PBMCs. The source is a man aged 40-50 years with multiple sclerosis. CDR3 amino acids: CASSSPIAGGLRNTGELFF. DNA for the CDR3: TGTGCCAGCAGCTCCCCTATAGCGGGGGGGCTACGGAACACCGGGGAGCTGTTTTTT.